Listed below are T cell receptor beta chains from one sample, sequenced in a study of post-analysis software for immune sequencing data. In TCRdb, the PCR reads were re-called with MiXCR into one record per CDR3 protein. Among approximately 440,000 distinct CDR3 sequences listed, roughly 46% were seen once. Sequenced material: blood. The receptors were sampled from a girl aged 10-17 years with multiple sclerosis. CDR3s include the opening cysteine and the closing phenylalanine or tryptophan. A D gene is named only where the DNA matches it firmly. Size tells how often a clone was seen (once, few, many) or the class of an expanded clone, and some rows leave it out.

>TRBJ2-7|once|TRBV28|-
CASSPSGDQGSYEQYF
TGTGCCAGCAGTCCCTCGGGTGACCAGGGGTCCTACGAGCAGTACTTC
>TRBJ1-2|-|TRBV6-2/TRBV6-3|-
CASSYGFRGAGLYGYTF
TGTGCCAGCAGTTACGGGTTTAGGGGCGCCGGACTCTATGGCTACACCTTC
>TRBJ1-2|-|TRBV5-1|TRBD1
CASDPGQGNYGYTF
TGCGCCAGCGATCCGGGACAGGGTAACTATGGCTACACCTTC
>TRBJ2-7|-|TRBV4-1|-
CASSQVAKNLGLGYEQYF
TGCGCCAGCAGCCAAGTTGCAAAAAACTTAGGCTTGGGCTACGAGCAGTACTTC
>TRBJ2-1|-|TRBV20-1|TRBD1
CSAKTGGGEQFF
TGCAGTGCTAAAACAGGGGGCGGTGAGCAGTTCTTC
>TRBJ1-5|-|TRBV20-1|-
CSASSPNQPQHF
TGCAGTGCTAGCAGCCCGAATCAGCCCCAGCATTTT
>TRBJ1-2|-|TRBV12-3/TRBV12-4|TRBD1
CASSLGQGGGYTF
TGTGCCAGCAGTCTGGGACAGGGAGGTGGCTACACCTTC
>TRBJ1-2|-|TRBV6-5|TRBD1
CASLDRGAYGYTF
TGTGCCAGCCTGGACAGGGGTGCCTATGGCTACACCTTC
>TRBJ1-2|-|TRBV4-2|TRBD1
CASSQESRGPSRGYGYTF
TGTGCCAGCAGCCAAGAATCGAGGGGGCCCAGCCGGGGCTATGGCTACACCTTC
>TRBJ2-7|-|TRBV5-1|-
CASSSGTTDWDEQYF
TGCGCCAGCAGCTCCGGGACAACGGACTGGGACGAGCAGTACTTC
>TRBJ2-1|few|TRBV18|TRBD2
CASSPPGLGHSGEQFF
TGTGCCAGCTCACCACCGGGACTAGGGCATTCAGGTGAGCAGTTCTTC
>TRBJ2-1|-|TRBV28|-
CASSFRGTDNEQFF
TGTGCCAGCAGTTTCCGCGGGACCGACAATGAGCAGTTCTTC
>TRBJ2-4|-|TRBV3-1|TRBD1
CASSTRGRVSKNIQYF
TGTGCCAGCAGCACCAGGGGGCGGGTCTCCAAAAACATTCAGTACTTC
>TRBJ2-3|few|TRBV5-1|-
CASSIGPGGADTQYF
TGCGCCAGCAGCATAGGACCTGGGGGAGCAGATACGCAGTATTTT
>TRBJ2-3|once|TRBV29-1|-
CSVGEAESSQYTQYF
TGCAGCGTGGGGGAGGCAGAAAGTTCACAATATACGCAGTATTTT
>TRBJ2-3|few|TRBV29-1|TRBD2
CSSGGVLTDTQYF
TGCAGCTCCGGGGGGGTTCTCACAGATACGCAGTATTTT
>TRBJ1-2|-|TRBV12-3/TRBV12-4|-
CASNLGEANYGYTF
TGTGCCAGCAACTTGGGGGAAGCAAACTATGGCTACACCTTC
>TRBJ2-7|-|TRBV9|TRBD1
CASSPTAGTGPYEQYF
TGTGCCAGCAGCCCCACGGCCGGGACAGGGCCTTACGAGCAGTACTTC
>TRBJ1-2|once|TRBV2|-
CASTRERIGYTF
TGTGCCAGCACCCGTGAAAGGATAGGCTACACCTTC
>TRBJ2-7|-|TRBV21-1|-
CASSRASASCSYEQYF
TGTGCCAGCAGCAGAGCCTCGGCTAGCTGCTCCTACGAGCAGTACTTC
>TRBJ2-6|-|TRBV24-1|-
CATSEHKQGRVSGANVLTF
TGTGCCACCAGTGAACACAAGCAGGGCCGCGTCTCTGGGGCCAACGTCCTGACTTTC
>TRBJ2-7|-|TRBV27|TRBD2
CASSSGLGLELYF
TGTGCCAGCAGTTCCGGACTAGGCCTCGAGCTGTACTTC
>TRBJ2-6|few|TRBV28|-
CASSLRGGSGANVLTF
TGTGCCAGCAGTTTGAGAGGGGGCTCTGGGGCCAACGTCCTGACTTTC
>TRBJ2-7|few|TRBV28|-
CASSFRRHEQYF
TGTGCCAGCAGTTTCCGAAGGCACGAGCAGTACTTC
>TRBJ2-1|few|TRBV27|-
CASSPGHAYYNEQFF
TGTGCCAGCAGTCCGGGACACGCTTACTACAATGAGCAGTTCTTC
>TRBJ2-7|-|TRBV18|-
CASSPDNYYEQYF
TGTGCCAGCTCACCAGACAACTACTACGAGCAGTACTTC
>TRBJ2-2|-|TRBV10-3|TRBD2
CAISTGTTNTGELFF
TGTGCCATCAGCACCGGGACTACGAACACCGGGGAGCTGTTTTTT
>TRBJ1-2|few|TRBV9|-
CAGSTSRGDYTF
TGTGCCGGCAGCACTTCGAGGGGGGACTACACCTTC
>TRBJ2-7|few|TRBV11-1|TRBD1
CASSLPGQGSYEQYF
TGTGCCAGCAGCTTACCGGGACAGGGTTCCTACGAGCAGTACTTC
>TRBJ2-1|-|TRBV11-2|TRBD2
CASSAGLAGNNEQFF
TGTGCCAGCAGCGCAGGACTAGCGGGGAACAATGAGCAGTTCTTC
>TRBJ1-2|-|TRBV6-5|-
CASSPSFMGLYGYTF
TGTGCCAGCAGTCCTAGCTTTATGGGGCTCTATGGCTACACCTTC
>TRBJ2-7|-|TRBV7-2|TRBD2
CASSLERLAGFYEQCF
TGTGCCAGCAGCTTAGAGCGCCTAGCGGGATTCTACGAGCAGTGCTTC
>TRBJ1-1|few|TRBV29-1|-
CSVAVGPNTEAFF
TGCAGCGTTGCGGTGGGGCCGAACACTGAAGCTTTCTTT
>TRBJ1-2|few|TRBV4-3|-
CASSQDEGENYGYTF
TGCGCCAGCAGCCAAGATGAAGGAGAAAACTATGGCTACACCTTC
>TRBJ2-3|-|TRBV7-2|TRBD2
CASSLDGRADTQYF
TGTGCCAGCAGCTTAGACGGGAGGGCAGATACGCAGTATTTT
>TRBJ2-3|-|TRBV4-1|-
CASSQVGLYYVTTDTQYF
TGCGCCAGCAGCCAAGTAGGTCTATACTACGTAACCACAGATACGCAGTATTTT
>TRBJ2-3|few|TRBV7-2|-
CASSLAPVDTQYF
TGTGCCAGCAGCTTAGCGCCGGTAGATACGCAGTATTTT
>TRBJ2-7|few|TRBV20-1|-
CSARTGTRHEQYF
TGCAGTGCTAGGACAGGGACTCGCCACGAGCAGTACTTC
>TRBJ1-2|few|TRBV7-2|TRBD1
CASSLAGPGQGYYGYTF
TGTGCCAGCAGCTTAGCTGGACCGGGACAGGGCTACTATGGCTACACCTTC
>TRBJ2-1|-|TRBV20-1|TRBD2
CSARDASAGGQNEQFF
TGCAGTGCTAGAGATGCATCGGCGGGAGGTCAAAATGAGCAGTTCTTC
>TRBJ2-7|-|TRBV5-1|TRBD1
CASSAGTGRSYEQYF
TGCGCCAGCAGCGCTGGGACAGGGCGCTCCTACGAGCAGTACTTC
>TRBJ2-2|-|TRBV28|TRBD1
CASSLRGLNTGELFF
TGTGCCAGCAGTTTGAGGGGGCTTAACACCGGGGAGCTGTTTTTT
>TRBJ2-7|-|TRBV27|-
CASSLWRGTEQYF
TGTGCCAGCAGTTTATGGAGAGGAACCGAGCAGTACTTC
>TRBJ1-2|few|TRBV6-5|-
CASRTAEYGYTF
TGTGCCAGCAGGACAGCTGAATATGGCTACACCTTC
>TRBJ1-2|-|TRBV28|-
CASSWERSFYGYTF
TGTGCCAGCAGTTGGGAGCGGAGCTTCTATGGCTACACCTTC
>TRBJ2-1|-|TRBV20-1|TRBD2
CSASKSGTSYNEQFF
TGCAGTGCTTCAAAGAGCGGGACTTCGTACAATGAGCAGTTCTTC
>TRBJ2-7|few|TRBV20-1|TRBD1
CSATQGAYEQYF
TGCAGTGCTACCCAGGGGGCCTACGAGCAGTACTTC
>TRBJ2-7|-|TRBV20-1|-
CSARDLSGSYEQYF
TGCAGTGCTAGAGATCTGAGCGGCTCCTACGAGCAGTACTTC
>TRBJ2-5|-|TRBV10-3|TRBD1
CAIGTALQETQYF
TGTGCCATCGGGACAGCCCTCCAAGAGACCCAGTACTTC
>TRBJ2-3|-|TRBV15|TRBD2
CATSRGLAGTDTQYF
TGTGCCACCAGCAGGGGACTAGCGGGCACAGATACGCAGTATTTT
>TRBJ1-2|-|TRBV12-3/TRBV12-4|TRBD1
CASTLTGVGYGYTF
TGTGCCAGCACCCTAACAGGGGTAGGCTATGGCTACACCTTC
>TRBJ2-1|few|TRBV27|TRBD2
CASSFGLAGIKQFF
TGTGCCAGCAGTTTCGGACTAGCGGGAATTAAGCAGTTCTTC
>TRBJ1-2|-|TRBV6-1|-
CASRRRDRSYGYTF
TGTGCCAGCAGGAGGCGGGATCGAAGCTATGGCTACACCTTC
>TRBJ2-4|-|TRBV6-1|-
CASSVGQRTKNIQYF
TGTGCCAGCAGTGTGGGACAACGGACCAAAAACATTCAGTACTTC
>TRBJ1-1|-|TRBV29-1|-
CSVGYSEAWGTEAFF
TGCAGCGTTGGTTATAGCGAGGCCTGGGGCACTGAAGCTTTCTTT